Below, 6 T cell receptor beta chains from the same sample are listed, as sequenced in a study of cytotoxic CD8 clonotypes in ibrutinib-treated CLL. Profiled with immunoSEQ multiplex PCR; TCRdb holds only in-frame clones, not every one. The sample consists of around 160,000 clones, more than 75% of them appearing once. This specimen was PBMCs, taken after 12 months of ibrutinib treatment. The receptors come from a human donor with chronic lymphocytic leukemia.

CDR3 nucleotide sequence: TGTGCCAGCAGTACCGGGACAGGGAATTCACCCCTCCACTTT. This translates into CASSTGTGNSPLHF. The V gene is TRBV2, the J gene TRBJ1-6, with 9 bases that match TRBD1. Per germline, CDR1 SNHLY and CDR2 FYNNEI. The J segment lost 7 bases and the V segment lost 5 bases, leaving 3 bases of the junction unmatched. The CDR3 contains 14 residues.

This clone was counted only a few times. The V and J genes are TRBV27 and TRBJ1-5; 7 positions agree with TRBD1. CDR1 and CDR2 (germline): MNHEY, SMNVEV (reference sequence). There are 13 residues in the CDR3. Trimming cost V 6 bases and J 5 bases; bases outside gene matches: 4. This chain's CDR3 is CASRSQGDQPQHF. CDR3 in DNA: TGTGCCAGCAGATCTCAGGGGGATCAGCCCCAGCATTTT.

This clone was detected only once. CDR3 loop: CASSRGQLYNQPQHF. The CDR3 DNA follows: TGTGCCAGTAGTCGGGGACAGCTCTACAATCAGCCCCAGCATTTT. The chain links TRBV19 to TRBJ1-5, with 7 positions matching TRBD1. The germline CDR1 and CDR2 sequences are LNHDA and SQIVND (reference sequence). This CDR3 is 15 amino acids long. Germline trimming cut 5 bases from V and 3 bases from J; bases unmatched to any gene: 7.

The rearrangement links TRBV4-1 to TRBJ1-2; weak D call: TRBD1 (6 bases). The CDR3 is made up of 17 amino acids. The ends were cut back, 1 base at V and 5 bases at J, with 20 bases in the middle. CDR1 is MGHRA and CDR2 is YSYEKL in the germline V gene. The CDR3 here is CASSQGIGQGSRYGYTF. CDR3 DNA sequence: TGCGCCAGCAGCCAAGGAATCGGCCAGGGGAGCAGATATGGCTACACCTTC.

The CDR3 protein is CASSQTLEQYF. In DNA form, the CDR3 reads TGTGCCAGCAGCCAAACGCTCGAGCAGTACTTC. The J gene is TRBJ2-7, the V gene TRBV6-1; no reliable D call. This CDR3 contains 11 residues. The germline gives CDR1 MNHNS, CDR2 SASEGT. V was shortened by 6 bases and J by 6 bases, with 9 bases between the two germline ends.

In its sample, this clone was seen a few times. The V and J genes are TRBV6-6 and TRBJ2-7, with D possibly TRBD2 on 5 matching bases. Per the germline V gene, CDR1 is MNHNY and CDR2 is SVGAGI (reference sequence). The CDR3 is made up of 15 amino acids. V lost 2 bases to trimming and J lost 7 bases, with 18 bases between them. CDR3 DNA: TGTGCCAGCAGTTACACCCCGGCCCTCCCGGGGGAGCAGTACTTC. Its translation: CASSYTPALPGEQYF.